The 17 T cell receptor beta chains below were found in one sample sequenced in a study of T-cell memory formation after mild COVID-19. TCRdb called the 5' RACE reads again in MiXCR, with one record for every CDR3 protein. This table has some 97,000 distinct CDR3 sequences, roughly 11% appearing once. The specimen was PBMCs or a T cell subset sorted from them (not recorded which). The receptors were sampled from a man between 18 and 35 years old who had mild COVID-19 (a few samples of this study predate the infection). Cell type and time point are not known.

The sample holds a few counts of this clonotype. The V call is TRBV14, the J call TRBJ2-7; D possibly corresponds to TRBD2 (5 bases). CDR3 size: 15 residues. The V gene lost 4 bases and the J gene lost 3 bases, with 16 bases spanning the gap. In germline, CDR1 is SGHDN, CDR2 FVKESK. DNA of the CDR3: TGTGCCAGCAGCCCCACGACCGGGAAAATCTACGAGCAGTACTTC. It translates to CASSPTTGKIYEQYF.

This clonotype came up a few times. This chain connects TRBV7-8 to TRBJ2-3; D is possibly TRBD1 or TRBD2 (5 bases each). Germline CDR1 is SGHVS and CDR2 is FQNEAQ. V gave up 5 bases and J gave up 7 bases, with 22 bases separating them. The CDR3 contains 16 residues. The chain's CDR3 is CASSPNRDPSLHTQYF. The CDR3 DNA follows: TGTGCCAGCAGCCCTAACCGGGACCCAAGCTTGCATACGCAGTATTTT.

The CDR3 protein is CASSFRHGKLNTQYF. The CDR3 coding sequence is TGTGCCAGCAGCTTCAGACACGGGAAGTTGAATACGCAGTATTTT. The chain has TRBV7-9 and TRBJ2-3; possibly TRBD2 for D (5 bases). This CDR3 spans 15 amino acids. V lost 3 bases and J 7 bases, leaving 17 bases between the germline ends. Germline values: CDR1 SEHNR, CDR2 FQNEAQ (reference sequence).

This clonotype was seen more than once but under ten times. V is TRBV9 and J is TRBJ2-6; TRBD2 agrees at 7 bases. V shed 3 bases, J shed 0 bases, and the junction held 3 bases outside the gene matches. The CDR3 is 16 amino acids. Germline assignment: CDR1 SGDLS and CDR2 YYNGEE. CDR3 bases: TGTGCCAGCAGCGCAGCGGGGCCCTCTGGGGCCAACGTCCTGACTTTC. The encoded protein is CASSAAGPSGANVLTF.

This clonotype was counted at least ten times. The CDR3 loop reads CASSSASLNAQYF. In DNA, the CDR3 is TGTGCCAGCAGCTCAGCCTCCCTGAATGCCCAGTACTTC. The V call is TRBV7-8, the J call TRBJ2-5, with unresolved D. V dropped 4 bases and J dropped 9 bases, with 15 bases sitting between them. The germline gives CDR1 SGHVS, CDR2 FQNEAQ. This CDR3 spans 13 amino acids.

This clonotype turned up a few times. The J gene is TRBJ2-7, the V gene TRBV6-2 or TRBV6-3; possible D gene TRBD2, 6 bases. Germline lookup yields CDR1 MNHEY and CDR2 SVGEGT. The V and J ends lost 1 base and 4 bases respectively, with 14 bases between them. The CDR3 contains 15 residues. CDR3 coding DNA: TGTGCCAGCAGTTACTTCGGAGGGGCAGGATACGAGCAGTACTTC. Encoded protein: CASSYFGGAGYEQYF.

This clonotype has only a few counts. V is TRBV7-2 and J is TRBJ2-3; D is unclear. V was shortened by 1 base and J by 7 bases, with 9 bases between the two germline ends. Looked up from germline, CDR1 is SGHTA and CDR2 is FQGNSA. The CDR3 has 13 residues. The CDR3 nucleotides read TGTGCCAGCAGCTTAGAAGGCGAGTATACGCAGTATTTT. It encodes CASSLEGEYTQYF.

This clonotype was observed a handful of times. One end of the junction fails to match germline, which may point to a read error. The rearrangement links TRBV9 to TRBJ1-1, with a tentative D call TRBD1 (5 bases). The germline gives CDR1 SGDLS, CDR2 YYNGEE. This CDR3 spans 15 amino acids. The CDR3 DNA is TGTGCCAGCAGCGCGATGGGGCAGCCGAACACTGAAACTTTCTTT. Its translation is CASSAMGQPNTETFF.

This chain connects TRBV28 to TRBJ1-1; weak D call: TRBD1 (5 bases). CDR3 length: 14 amino acids. CDR1 MDHEN and CDR2 SYDVKM come from the germline V gene. With 8 bases removed from V and 1 base from J, the gap between germline ends came to 14 bases. The CDR3 here is CASELGAGNTEAFF. The CDR3 DNA reads as TGTGCCAGCGAATTAGGGGCCGGGAACACTGAAGCTTTCTTT.

This clonotype came up a few times. This sequence joins TRBV6-6 and TRBJ1-1, with D uncertain. Trimming shortened V by 5 bases and J by 0 bases, and 7 bases separated the two germline ends. Germline loops: CDR1 MNHNY, CDR2 SVGAGI (reference sequence). The CDR3 has 13 residues. CDR3 sequence: CASSPTMNTEAFF. CDR3 sequence (DNA): TGTGCCAGCAGTCCGACCATGAACACTGAAGCTTTCTTT.

This clonotype was observed at least ten times. The chain recombines TRBV7-9 with TRBJ2-2; D gene unclear. The CDR3 contains 14 residues. Germline assignment: CDR1 SEHNR and CDR2 FQNEAQ (reference sequence). V dropped 5 bases and J dropped 0 bases, with 7 bases sitting between them. The CDR3 spells CASSPRTNTGELFF. In DNA form, the CDR3 reads TGTGCCAGCAGCCCGAGGACGAACACCGGGGAGCTGTTTTTT.

The chain has TRBV6-1 and TRBJ2-7; no definite D call. CDR1 is MNHNS, CDR2 SASEGT, per germline. Trimming pared 7 bases from V and 6 bases from J, leaving 16 bases between. This CDR3 comprises 13 residues. This CDR3 reads CASKANQLSEQYF. In nucleotides, the CDR3 is TGTGCCAGCAAGGCAAACCAGTTGAGCGAGCAGTACTTC.

J is TRBJ2-3 and V is TRBV7-6; 7 positions match TRBD2. In germline, CDR1 is SGHVS, CDR2 FNYEAQ. Trimming removed 0 bases from V and 1 base from J; junction bases left unmatched: 4. The CDR3 covers 16 residues. Here the CDR3 reads CASSLAFRGGTDTQYF. DNA for the CDR3: TGTGCCAGCAGCTTAGCGTTCCGGGGGGGCACAGATACGCAGTATTTT.

The V call is TRBV12-3 or TRBV12-4, the J call TRBJ1-2; D is ambiguous. Trimming cost V 4 bases and J 3 bases, with 18 bases left between them. This CDR3 spans 16 amino acids. CDR3 bases: TGTGCCAGCAGTTCTCCTATGAATGGAGGCTACTATGGCTACACCTTC. Its translation: CASSSPMNGGYYGYTF.

The chain couples TRBV12-3 or TRBV12-4 to TRBJ1-4; 8 nucleotides match TRBD1. With 8 bases clipped from V and 7 bases from J, the junction kept 6 bases outside the gene matches. The CDR3 contains 13 residues. The CDR3 loop is CASAGQVIEKLFF. CDR3 in DNA: TGTGCCAGCGCGGGACAGGTGATTGAAAAACTGTTTTTT.

This chain joins TRBV6-6 and TRBJ2-6, with unresolved D. Germline lookup yields CDR1 MNHNY and CDR2 SVGAGI (reference sequence). The CDR3 is 14 amino acids. Trimming took off 6 bases at V and 0 bases at J, with 6 bases between the two ends. CDR3: CASRKASGANVLTF. In DNA form, the CDR3 reads TGTGCCAGCAGGAAGGCCTCTGGGGCCAACGTCCTGACTTTC.

The chain recombines TRBV6-5 with TRBJ2-6; D uncertain. The CDR3 is 15 residues long. Trimming shortened V by 6 bases and J by 0 bases, and 9 bases separated the two germline ends. From germline, CDR1 is MNHEY and CDR2 SVGAGI. The CDR3 reads CASRGRSSGANVLTF. The CDR3 DNA sequence: TGTGCCAGCAGGGGCAGGAGCTCTGGGGCCAACGTCCTGACTTTC.